These T cell receptor beta chains were read from a single sample in a study of regulatory and conventional T cells in RAG deficiency. Generated by immunoSEQ multiplex PCR, the TCRdb table keeps only in-frame clones and is missing some. The sample shows 25,000 to 35,000 clones, 80% to 95% of them seen only once. These data were also reused for a study on regulatory T cells.

Sequences were obtained from Tregs sorted from blood. These receptors all stem from a human donor in good health. CDR3s include the opening cysteine and the closing phenylalanine or tryptophan. D genes are given only for firm matches. Size is stated for part of the rows, as once, few or many counts, or as a class when the clone is expanded.

TRBV7-8	TRBJ1-1	NA	NA	CASSTIQLSFTTEAFF	TGTGCCAGCAGCACAATACAGCTTTCTTTCACCACTGAAGCTTTCTTT
TRBV19	TRBJ1-3	few	NA	CASSLQGGRPGNTIYF	TGTGCCAGTAGCCTCCAAGGGGGGCGCCCTGGAAACACCATATATTTT
TRBV9	TRBJ2-1	NA	TRBD2	CASSVLAGPYNEQFF	TGTGCCAGCAGCGTACTAGCGGGGCCGTACAATGAGCAGTTCTTC
TRBV6-1	TRBJ1-6	NA	NA	CAFGRGVSHNSPLHF	TGTGCCTTCGGAAGGGGGGTTTCCCATAATTCACCCCTCCACTTT
TRBV4-2	TRBJ1-5	NA	NA	CASSQQGWGNQPQHF	TGTGCCAGCAGCCAGCAGGGGTGGGGCAATCAGCCCCAGCATTTT
TRBV7-9	TRBJ2-7	NA	NA	CASSSNTGSEQYF	TGTGCCAGCAGCTCTAATACAGGGTCCGAGCAGTACTTC
TRBV19	TRBJ2-1	once	TRBD2	CASSSRGAYNEQFF	TGTGCCAGTAGTAGCCGGGGGGCCTACAATGAGCAGTTCTTC
TRBV7-3	TRBJ2-4	NA	TRBD2	CASSLAGGTNIQYF	TGTGCCAGCAGCTTAGCGGGGGGTACGAACATTCAGTACTTC
TRBV10-3	TRBJ2-1	NA	TRBD2	CAISAPYSGGPYNEQFF	TGTGCCATCAGTGCCCCTTATAGCGGGGGTCCTTACAATGAGCAGTTCTTC
TRBV18	TRBJ2-2	NA	NA	CASSRGTGELFF	TGTGCCAGCTCGAGAGGCACCGGGGAGCTGTTTTTT
TRBV18	TRBJ1-4	NA	TRBD1	CASSPLIGQGSEKLFF	TGTGCCAGCTCACCACTGATCGGACAGGGTAGTGAAAAACTGTTTTTT
TRBV5-1	TRBJ1-2	NA	NA	CASSLRGGDYGYTF	TGCGCCAGCAGCTTGCGGGGGGGAGACTATGGCTACACCTTC
TRBV7-9	TRBJ2-5	NA	NA	CASSLAGKETQYF	TGTGCCAGCAGCTTAGCAGGGAAGGAGACCCAGTACTTC
TRBV7-3	TRBJ2-2	NA	TRBD1	CASSRDRGYTGELFF	TGTGCCAGCAGCCGCGACAGGGGGTACACCGGGGAGCTGTTTTTT
TRBV9	TRBJ2-1	NA	TRBD2	CASSGLAGGLITYNEQFF	TGTGCCAGCAGCGGACTAGCGGGGGGGTTAATCACCTACAATGAGCAGTTCTTC
TRBV6-1	TRBJ1-6	NA	NA	CASSEFSPLHF	TGTGCCAGCAGTGAATTCTCACCCCTCCACTTT
TRBV5-5	TRBJ2-3	NA	NA	CASSLAGVFTDTQYF	TGTGCCAGCAGCTTGGCAGGGGTTTTCACAGATACGCAGTATTTT
TRBV7-3	TRBJ2-2	NA	NA	CASSLTPLNGELFF	TGTGCCAGCAGCTTAACCCCCCTAAACGGGGAGCTGTTTTTT
TRBV6-6	TRBJ1-5	NA	NA	CASRQGGSNQPQHF	TGTGCCAGCAGACAGGGAGGAAGCAATCAGCCCCAGCATTTT
TRBV11-2	TRBJ2-7	NA	TRBD2	CASSFLAGGVHEQYF	TGTGCCAGCAGCTTTTTAGCGGGGGGGGTTCACGAGCAGTACTTC
TRBV5-1	TRBJ1-4	NA	NA	CASSPQDGSNEKLFF	TGCGCCAGCAGCCCCCAGGACGGCTCTAATGAAAAACTGTTTTTT
TRBV2	TRBJ2-2	NA	NA	CASSAPGHNTGELFF	TGTGCCAGCAGCGCACCGGGACATAACACCGGGGAGCTGTTTTTT
TRBV27	TRBJ2-3	NA	NA	CASSKLLAALTTDTQYF	TGTGCCAGCAGTAAGCTCCTGGCGGCCCTCACCACAGATACGCAGTATTTT
TRBV15	TRBJ1-6	NA	TRBD1	CASERPEDRVIRYIGSPLHF	TGTGCCAGCGAACGTCCCGAGGACAGGGTGATTAGGTATATAGGTTCACCCCTCCACTTT
TRBV14	TRBJ2-1	NA	TRBD2	CASSHAGGGLAQFF	TGTGCCAGCAGCCATGCGGGGGGCGGTTTAGCGCAGTTCTTC
TRBV10-3	TRBJ1-2	NA	NA	CAIRPRDGRYGYTF	TGTGCCATCAGGCCCCGGGACGGAAGGTATGGCTACACCTTC
TRBV27	TRBJ2-3	NA	NA	CASSPAAQSPTDTQYF	TGTGCCAGCAGTCCCGCAGCCCAGTCTCCCACAGATACGCAGTATTTT
TRBV7-9	TRBJ1-6	NA	TRBD1	CASGTGGGSPLHF	TGTGCCAGCGGCACAGGGGGTGGCTCACCCCTCCACTTT
TRBV7-2	TRBJ2-7	NA	NA	CASSLHRDEQYF	TGTGCCAGCAGCCTACACAGGGACGAGCAGTACTTC
TRBV6-5	TRBJ2-5	NA	TRBD2	CASSYQRGVLQETQYF	TGTGCCAGCAGTTACCAGCGGGGGGTCCTCCAAGAGACCCAGTACTTC
TRBV4-1	TRBJ2-3	NA	NA	CASSQALQVATDTQYF	TGCGCCAGCAGCCAAGCTCTCCAGGTTGCTACAGATACGCAGTATTTT
TRBV5-5	TRBJ1-2	NA	NA	CASSGDRLSGYTF	TGTGCCAGCAGCGGCGACAGGCTCAGCGGCTACACCTTC
TRBV6-6	TRBJ1-2	NA	NA	CASSYGLAAGYTF	TGTGCCAGCAGTTACGGGCTCGCGGCTGGCTACACCTTC
TRBV18	TRBJ2-7	few	TRBD2	CASSLAGGYEQYF	TGTGCCAGCTCACTAGCGGGGGGATACGAGCAGTACTTC
TRBV2	TRBJ2-1	NA	NA	CASSDSDSGGRNEQFF	TGTGCCAGCAGTGATAGTGACAGTGGGGGCCGCAATGAGCAGTTCTTC
TRBV5-1	TRBJ2-1	NA	TRBD2	CASSFSGGNIYEQFF	TGCGCCAGCAGCTTTAGCGGGGGGAATATATATGAGCAGTTCTTC
TRBV14	TRBJ1-1	NA	NA	CASSRRIDNWSTTEAFF	TGTGCCAGCAGCCGCCGAATAGACAACTGGAGCACCACTGAAGCTTTCTTT
TRBV5-8	TRBJ1-1	NA	NA	CASRYYREPLLCFF	TGTGCCAGCAGATACTACAGGGAACCTCTCTTGTGTTTCTTT
TRBV7-8	TRBJ2-7	NA	NA	CASSGKIGFYEQYF	TGTGCCAGCAGCGGCAAGATAGGGTTCTACGAGCAGTACTTC
TRBV18	TRBJ1-5	NA	NA	CASSPWDLDSNQPQHF	TGTGCCAGCTCACCTTGGGACCTAGATAGCAATCAGCCCCAGCATTTT
TRBV30	TRBJ1-2	NA	NA	CAWSVRSSGYGYTF	TGTGCCTGGAGTGTACGTAGCTCGGGATATGGCTACACCTTC
TRBV11-2	TRBJ2-7	few	TRBD2	CASSQTSGGAHEQYF	TGTGCCAGCAGCCAGACTAGCGGGGGGGCCCACGAGCAGTACTTC
TRBV6-6	TRBJ2-6	NA	NA	CASSFRDSGANVLTF	TGTGCCAGCAGTTTCAGAGACTCTGGGGCCAACGTCCTGACTTTC
TRBV12-5	TRBJ2-1	NA	TRBD1	CASGLDRDRGSYNEQFF	TGTGCTAGTGGTTTGGACCGGGACAGGGGCTCCTACAATGAGCAGTTCTTC
TRBV28	TRBJ1-1	NA	NA	CASSLGFGALAFF	TGTGCCAGCAGTTTAGGATTCGGGGCATTGGCTTTCTTT
TRBV5-1	TRBJ2-6	NA	NA	CASSGVFGAVGANVLTF	TGCGCCAGCAGCGGGGTCTTTGGTGCCGTCGGGGCCAACGTCCTGACTTTC
TRBV10-1	TRBJ2-3	NA	NA	CASRTFSLGGITDTQYF	TGCGCCAGCAGGACCTTTTCTCTCGGGGGTATCACAGATACGCAGTATTTT
TRBV11-3	TRBJ2-5	NA	NA	CASSLTLSKTQYF	TGTGCCAGCAGCCTTACACTGTCAAAGACCCAGTACTTC